Each of the 17 T cell receptor beta chains below was sequenced from the same sample in a study of blood T cell repertoires in COVID-19. Using immunoSEQ multiplex PCR, the repertoire was profiled, and TCRdb retains in-frame clones only, with some absent. The data contain 250,000 or so clones, 80% to 85% of them singletons. Sequenced: PBMCs or T cells enriched from blood (not recorded which). The receptors were sampled from a man aged 45 to 65 who had recovered from COVID-19.

The rearrangement links TRBV2 to TRBJ1-6; TRBD1 agrees at 11 bases. CDR1 and CDR2 (germline): SNHLY, FYNNEI. The CDR3 runs to 15 residues. Losses at the gene ends were 4 bases for V and 9 bases for J; bases not matched to a gene: 5. The CDR3 bases are TGTGCCAGCAGTGGGGACAGGGGGTCGGGTTCACCCCTCCACTTT. Protein sequence: CASSGDRGSGSPLHF. Supplemented by reference TRBV2 and TRBJ1-6, the full variable domain reads EPEVTQTPSHQVTQMGQEVILRCVPISNHLYFYWYRQILGQKVEFLVSFYNNEISEKSEIFDDQFSVERPDGSNFTLKIRSTKLEDSAMYFCASSGDRGSGSPLHFGNGTRLTVT.

The V and J genes are TRBV19 and TRBJ1-3; possible D gene TRBD1, 5 bases. The germline CDR1 and CDR2 sequences are LNHDA and SQIVND (reference sequence). The V end was cut by 6 bases, the J end by 0 bases, with 9 bases between. The CDR3 runs 14 residues. The CDR3 protein is CASRGVSSGNTIYF. CDR3 coding DNA: TGTGCCAGTAGAGGGGTGAGCTCTGGAAACACCATATATTTT. The full variable domain, in which reference TRBV19 and TRBJ1-3 provide the parts outside the CDR3, is DGGITQSPKYLFRKEGQNVTLSCEQNLNHDAMYWYRQDPGQGLRLIYYSQIVNDFQKGDIAEGYSVSREKKESFPLTVTSAQKNPTAFYLCASRGVSSGNTIYFGEGSWLTVV.

The chain carries TRBV15 and TRBJ1-1; D possibly corresponds to TRBD1 (5 bases). There are 14 residues in the CDR3. Germline CDR1 LNHNV, CDR2 YYDKDF (reference sequence). V was clipped by 0 bases and J by 8 bases, with 13 bases between them. The CDR3 protein is CATSRDQQGGEAFF. The CDR3 region has the DNA TGTGCCACCAGCAGAGATCAGCAGGGAGGGGAAGCTTTCTTT.

The table lists this clone with a few counts. The chain carries TRBV12-3 or TRBV12-4 and TRBJ1-2; D uncertain. The CDR3 totals 12 residues. V lost 3 bases and J lost 6, with 8 bases in between. The CDR3 sequence: CASSFGGNGYTF. For the CDR3, the DNA is TGTGCCAGCAGTTTCGGCGGGAATGGCTACACCTTC.

This rearrangement joins TRBV4-1 to TRBJ1-4, with 8 bases matching TRBD1. The V gene's germline CDR1 is MGHRA and CDR2 YSYEKL. This CDR3 has 15 amino acids. Losses at the gene ends were 0 bases for V and 7 bases for J; bases not matched to a gene: 4. This CDR3 is CASSQDQGASEKLFF. CDR3 DNA: TGCGCCAGCAGCCAAGACCAGGGGGCTAGTGAAAAACTGTTTTTT.

V usage is TRBV5-1 and J usage is TRBJ2-7, with 9 bases lining up with TRBD1. Germline V gene sequence: CDR1 SGHRS, CDR2 YFSETQ. Trimming took 5 bases from V and 4 from J; bases not matched to a gene: 7. This CDR3 is built from 14 residues. The CDR3, as DNA: TGCGCCAGCAGGGGACAGGGTTCCTTTTACGAGCAGTACTTC. Its translation: CASRGQGSFYEQYF.

This clone has just a few counts. The chain recombines TRBV3-1 (or the pseudogene TRBV3-2) with TRBJ2-4; 7 positions agree with TRBD2. Germline V gives CDR1 LGHDT, CDR2 YNNKEL (reference sequence). The CDR3 length is 15 residues. V shed 0 bases, J shed 1 base, and the junction held 0 bases outside the gene matches. CDR3: CASSQEGGAKNIQYF. Written as DNA, the CDR3 is TGTGCCAGCAGCCAAGAGGGGGGGGCCAAAAACATTCAGTACTTC.

The chain recombines TRBV7-8 with TRBJ2-7; 7 bases line up with TRBD2. Looked up from germline, CDR1 is SGHVS and CDR2 is FQNEAQ. The CDR3 has 12 residues. The DNA for the CDR3 is TGTGCGAGCGGGGCCAGCTCCTACGAGCAGTACTTC. As protein: CASGASSYEQYF.

CDR3 sequence reads: CASSIDHGGKHYGYTF. The CDR3 DNA reads TGTGCCAGTAGTATAGATCATGGGGGGAAGCACTATGGCTACACCTTC. J is TRBJ1-2 and V is TRBV19, with D possibly TRBD1 on 5 matching bases. V shed 0 bases and J shed 3 bases, with 14 bases lying between them. Germline CDR1 and CDR2: LNHDA and SQIVND (reference sequence). This CDR3 spans 16 amino acids.

This clone was found once. The V gene is TRBV5-1, the J gene TRBJ2-6, with D possibly matching TRBD2 (5 bases). V lost 2 bases to trimming and J lost 0 bases, with 9 bases between them. This CDR3 region has 16 residues. In germline, CDR1 is SGHRS, CDR2 YFSETQ. The CDR3 is CASSFAGSSGANVLTF. The CDR3 nucleotides read TGCGCCAGCAGCTTTGCTGGGAGCTCTGGGGCCAACGTCCTGACTTTC.

This sequence joins TRBV5-4 and TRBJ1-5; possible D gene TRBD1, 5 bases. With 4 bases removed from V and 3 bases from J, the gap between germline ends came to 14 bases. CDR3 length equals 15 residues. Germline CDR1 and CDR2: SGHNT and YYREEE (reference sequence). The CDR3, as DNA: TGTGCCAGCAGCCGGTGGGGGGGACTCAATCAGCCCCAGCATTTT. It translates to CASSRWGGLNQPQHF.

This clone was counted once. V gene TRBV29-1 combines with J gene TRBJ1-4, with unresolved D. V was clipped by 4 bases and J by 8 bases, with 17 bases between them. In germline, CDR1 is SQVTM, CDR2 ANQGSEA. The CDR3 is 14 amino acids. CDR3 bases: TGCAGCGTTGTGGAGGGCGCCGGAGGAGAAAAACTGTTTTTT. Translated: CSVVEGAGGEKLFF. The full variable domain, its missing parts supplied by reference TRBV29-1 and TRBJ1-4, is SAVISQKPSRDICQRGTSLTIQCQVDSQVTMMFWYRQQPGQSLTLIATANQGSEATYESGFVIDKFPISRPNLTFSTLTVSNMSPEDSSIYLCSVVEGAGGEKLFFGSGTQLSVL.

The chain has TRBV28 and TRBJ1-5; TRBD1 matches at 8 bases. V lost 3 bases, J lost 9 bases, and 10 bases stayed unmatched. Germline V lookup: CDR1 MDHEN, CDR2 SYDVKM. CDR3 length equals 15 residues. The CDR3 bases are TGTGCCAGCAGTTTGGTGGACAGGGATAGGCCGCCCCAGCATTTT. It codes for CASSLVDRDRPPQHF.

V is TRBV4-3 and J is TRBJ2-1; 10 bases fit TRBD2. The length of the CDR3 is 18 residues. CDR1 LGHNA and CDR2 YSLEER come from the germline V gene. After removal of 4 bases from V and 8 bases from J, the junction contained 17 bases not matched to a gene. CDR3 region: CASSRASGRGGLIDEQFF. In DNA form, the CDR3 reads TGCGCCAGCAGCCGCGCTAGCGGGAGAGGGGGGCTAATCGATGAGCAGTTCTTC.

V gene TRBV6-5 combines with J gene TRBJ1-1, with D unclear. The germline V gene has CDR1 MNHEY and CDR2 SVGAGI. CDR3 length: 13 residues. The V end was cut by 1 base, the J end by 4 bases, with 7 bases between. CDR3 coding DNA: TGTGCCAGCAGTTACTATCGGGGCACTGAAGCTTTCTTT. Encoded protein: CASSYYRGTEAFF.

The chain recombines TRBV18 with TRBJ2-7; 11 nucleotides match TRBD1. This CDR3 region has 16 residues. Germline CDR1 reads KGHSH; CDR2 reads LQKENI. The trim removed 6 bases at V and 6 bases at J, leaving 13 bases unmatched. CDR3 DNA sequence: TGTGCCAGCTCTCCCACAAAGGACAGGGGGCTTGGCGAGCAGTACTTC. As protein: CASSPTKDRGLGEQYF.

The chain uses TRBV28 and TRBJ2-7, with D possibly matching TRBD2 (6 bases). Trimming removed 7 bases at V and 3 bases at J, with 19 bases between. Germline CDR1 reads MDHEN; CDR2 reads SYDVKM. CDR3 length: 15 residues. The CDR3 sequence is CASNAPGGDSYEQYF. The CDR3 coding sequence is TGTGCCAGCAACGCGCCCGGGGGAGATAGCTACGAGCAGTACTTC.